This is a list of T cell receptor beta chains from one sample in a study of blood T cell repertoires in COVID-19. Only in-frame clones appear in the TCRdb table, and some are missing; sequencing was by immunoSEQ multiplex PCR. The sample holds over 200,000 clones, about 90% seen once. The sequenced material came from peripheral blood. The receptor source for this set is a woman aged 60-75 years with acute or convalescent COVID-19. CDR3s include the opening cysteine and the closing phenylalanine or tryptophan. Fields, in order: clone size, V gene, CDR3 protein. Part of the rows lack a size; the others show once, few, many or a class for expanded clones.

abundance: few
v_gene: TRBV27
CDR3aa: CASSFQNQGADEKLFF

abundance: -
v_gene: TRBV9
CDR3aa: CASSVTGSRTDTQYF

abundance: -
v_gene: TRBV18
CDR3aa: CASSPLGQGLGTNYGYTF

abundance: -
v_gene: TRBV6-5
CDR3aa: CASSYGQGFGYTF

abundance: -
v_gene: TRBV11-2
CDR3aa: CASSLVGGTEAFF

abundance: -
v_gene: TRBV7-2
CDR3aa: CASSSQPLTSGGANEQFF

abundance: once
v_gene: TRBV18
CDR3aa: CASSRQGAGYNSPLHF

abundance: -
v_gene: TRBV12-3/TRBV12-4
CDR3aa: CASSLLGGYEQYF

abundance: -
v_gene: TRBV14
CDR3aa: CASSQDLLQGQSFF

abundance: -
v_gene: TRBV5-5
CDR3aa: CASSMGLLISYEQYF

abundance: -
v_gene: TRBV7-8
CDR3aa: CASRPRRRDRVSYEQYF

abundance: -
v_gene: TRBV5-4
CDR3aa: CASSFGSGAADTQYF

abundance: few
v_gene: TRBV5-4
CDR3aa: CASSLLSYEQYF

abundance: -
v_gene: TRBV30
CDR3aa: CAWSPGTGAGTDTQYF

abundance: -
v_gene: TRBV30
CDR3aa: CAWSGRGTDTQYF

abundance: -
v_gene: TRBV5-1
CDR3aa: CASSASTGGQNTGELFF

abundance: -
v_gene: TRBV3-1/TRBV3-2
CDR3aa: CASSLDRANYGYTF

abundance: -
v_gene: TRBV5-1
CDR3aa: CASSLGGGFNEKLFF

abundance: many
v_gene: TRBV4-2
CDR3aa: CASSHPGTGDSNEQFF

abundance: -
v_gene: TRBV29-1
CDR3aa: CSVARDRGYNEQFF

abundance: -
v_gene: TRBV14
CDR3aa: CASSLTGVSYEQYF

abundance: -
v_gene: TRBV18
CDR3aa: CASSPGLAGSYEQYF

abundance: -
v_gene: TRBV4-2
CDR3aa: CASSQDRAGPYGYTF

abundance: -
v_gene: TRBV28
CDR3aa: CASSSGLEAFF

abundance: once
v_gene: TRBV7-7
CDR3aa: CASSHRQGRETQYF

abundance: -
v_gene: TRBV6-5
CDR3aa: CASRRDSSYNEQFF